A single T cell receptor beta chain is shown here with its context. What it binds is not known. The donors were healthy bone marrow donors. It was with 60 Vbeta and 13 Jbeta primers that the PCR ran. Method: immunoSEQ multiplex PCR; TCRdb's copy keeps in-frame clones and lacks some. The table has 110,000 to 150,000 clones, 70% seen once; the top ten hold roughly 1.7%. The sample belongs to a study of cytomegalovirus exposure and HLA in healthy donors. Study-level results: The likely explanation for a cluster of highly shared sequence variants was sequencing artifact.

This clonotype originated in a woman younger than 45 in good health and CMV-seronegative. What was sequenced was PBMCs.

In nucleotides, the CDR3 is TGTGCCAGTAGTATAGGGGAGGGGTCTGGGGCCAACGTCCTGACTTTC. Protein product: CASSIGEGSGANVLTF. The chain couples TRBV19 to TRBJ2-6, with 7 positions matching TRBD2. Per the germline V gene, CDR1 is LNHDA and CDR2 is SQIVND (reference sequence). The CDR3 has 16 amino acids. After removal of 1 base from V and 1 base from J, the junction contained 1 base not matched to a gene.